This T cell receptor beta chain was profiled in a study of T cell changes during pregnancy in multiple sclerosis. TCRdb's table, derived via immunoSEQ multiplex PCR, lists solely in-frame clones and lacks some. The table includes fewer than 45,000 clones, roughly 93% detected once. This clonotype was sampled from a female donor in good health, enrolled as a control in a pregnancy study. The specimen comprised peripheral blood, sampled in the second trimester of pregnancy.

The CDR3 here is CASSPGTSGGETQYF. The CDR3 DNA reads TGTGCCAGCAGTCCCGGGACTAGCGGGGGAGAGACCCAGTACTTC. J is TRBJ2-5 and V is TRBV27; 14 positions match TRBD2. CDR1 is MNHEY and CDR2 is SMNVEV in the germline V gene (reference sequence). Trimming took 5 bases from V and 4 from J; bases not matched to a gene: 3. This CDR3 comprises 15 residues.